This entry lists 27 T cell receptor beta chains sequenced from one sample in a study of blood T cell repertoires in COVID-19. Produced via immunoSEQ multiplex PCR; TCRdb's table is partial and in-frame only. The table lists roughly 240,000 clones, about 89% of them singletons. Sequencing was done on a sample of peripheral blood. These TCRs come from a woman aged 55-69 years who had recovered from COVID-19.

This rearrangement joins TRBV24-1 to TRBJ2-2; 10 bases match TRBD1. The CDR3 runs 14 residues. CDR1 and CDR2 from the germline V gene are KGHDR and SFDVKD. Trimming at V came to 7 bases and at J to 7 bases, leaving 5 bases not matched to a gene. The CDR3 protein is CATRGQGDVGELFF. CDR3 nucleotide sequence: TGTGCCACCAGAGGACAGGGGGATGTCGGGGAGCTGTTTTTT.

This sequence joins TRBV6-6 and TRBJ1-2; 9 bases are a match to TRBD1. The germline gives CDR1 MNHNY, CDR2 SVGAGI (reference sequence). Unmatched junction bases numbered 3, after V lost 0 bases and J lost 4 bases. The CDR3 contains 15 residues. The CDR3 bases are TGTGCCAGCAGTTACTCGACAGGGGGGACCTATGGCTACACCTTC. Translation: CASSYSTGGTYGYTF.

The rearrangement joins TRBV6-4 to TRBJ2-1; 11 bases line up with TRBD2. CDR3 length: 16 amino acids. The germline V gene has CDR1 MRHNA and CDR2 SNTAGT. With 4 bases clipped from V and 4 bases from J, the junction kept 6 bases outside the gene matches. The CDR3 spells CASSVTSGGSYNEQFF. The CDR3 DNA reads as TGTGCCAGCAGTGTAACTAGCGGGGGTTCTTACAATGAGCAGTTCTTC.

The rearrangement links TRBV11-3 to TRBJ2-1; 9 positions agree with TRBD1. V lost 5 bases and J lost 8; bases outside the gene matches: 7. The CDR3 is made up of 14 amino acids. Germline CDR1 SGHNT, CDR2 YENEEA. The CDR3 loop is CASSPGTGYDEQFF. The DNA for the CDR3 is TGTGCCAGCAGCCCCGGGACAGGGTACGATGAGCAGTTCTTC.

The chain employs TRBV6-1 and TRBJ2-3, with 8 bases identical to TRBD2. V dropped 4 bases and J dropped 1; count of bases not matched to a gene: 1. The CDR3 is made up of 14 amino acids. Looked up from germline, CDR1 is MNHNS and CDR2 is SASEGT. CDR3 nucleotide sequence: TGTGCCAGCAGTGCGCGGGGGGGCACAGATACGCAGTATTTT. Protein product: CASSARGGTDTQYF.

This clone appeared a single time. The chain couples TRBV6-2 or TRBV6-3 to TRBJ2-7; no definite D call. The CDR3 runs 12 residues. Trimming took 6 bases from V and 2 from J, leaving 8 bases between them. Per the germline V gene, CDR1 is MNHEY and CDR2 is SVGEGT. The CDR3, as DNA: TGTGCCAGCAGCCCGTACACCTACGAGCAGTACTTC. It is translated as CASSPYTYEQYF.

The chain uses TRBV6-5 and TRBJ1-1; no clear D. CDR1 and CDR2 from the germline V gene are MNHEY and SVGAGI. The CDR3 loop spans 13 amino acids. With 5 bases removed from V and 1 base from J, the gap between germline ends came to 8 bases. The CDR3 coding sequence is TGTGCCAGCAGTCCAAAATGGAACACTGAAGCTTTCTTT. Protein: CASSPKWNTEAFF.

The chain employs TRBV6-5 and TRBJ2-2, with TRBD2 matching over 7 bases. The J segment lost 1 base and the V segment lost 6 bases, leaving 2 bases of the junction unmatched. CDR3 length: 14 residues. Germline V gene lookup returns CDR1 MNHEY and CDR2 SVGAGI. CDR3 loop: CASRASGNTGELFF. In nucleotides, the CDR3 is TGTGCCAGCAGAGCTAGCGGGAACACCGGGGAGCTGTTTTTT.

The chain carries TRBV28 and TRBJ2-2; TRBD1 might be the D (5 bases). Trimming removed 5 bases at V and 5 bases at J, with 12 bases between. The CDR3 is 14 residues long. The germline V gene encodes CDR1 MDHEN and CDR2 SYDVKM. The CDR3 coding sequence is TGTGCCAGCAGTATCTACAGGACAACCGGGGAGCTGTTTTTT. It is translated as CASSIYRTTGELFF.

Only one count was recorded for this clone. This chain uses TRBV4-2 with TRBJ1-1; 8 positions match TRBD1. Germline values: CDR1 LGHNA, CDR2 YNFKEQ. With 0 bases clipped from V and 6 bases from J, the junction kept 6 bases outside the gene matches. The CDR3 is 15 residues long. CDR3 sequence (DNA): TGTGCCAGCAGCCAAGACGTCGACAGGGGAGCTGAAGCTTTCTTT. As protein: CASSQDVDRGAEAFF.

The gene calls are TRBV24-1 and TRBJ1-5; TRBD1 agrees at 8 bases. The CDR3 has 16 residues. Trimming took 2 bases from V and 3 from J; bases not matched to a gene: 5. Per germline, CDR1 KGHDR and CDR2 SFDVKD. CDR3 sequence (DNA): TGTGCCACCAGTGATTCCGACAGGGGAGCCAATCAGCCCCAGCATTTT. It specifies CATSDSDRGANQPQHF.

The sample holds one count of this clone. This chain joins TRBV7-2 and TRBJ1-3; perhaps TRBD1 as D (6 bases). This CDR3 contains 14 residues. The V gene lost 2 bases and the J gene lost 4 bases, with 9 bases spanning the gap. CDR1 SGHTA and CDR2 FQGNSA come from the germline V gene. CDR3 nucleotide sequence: TGTGCCAGCAGCTTATCAGGGGCGGGAAACACCATATATTTT. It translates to CASSLSGAGNTIYF.

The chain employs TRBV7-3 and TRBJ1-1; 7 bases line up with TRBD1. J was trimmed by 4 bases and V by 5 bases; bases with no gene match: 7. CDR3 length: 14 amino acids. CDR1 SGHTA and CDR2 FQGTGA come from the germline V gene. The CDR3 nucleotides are TGTGCCAGCAGCCTCCCCGCAGGGGGCACTGAAGCTTTCTTT. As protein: CASSLPAGGTEAFF.

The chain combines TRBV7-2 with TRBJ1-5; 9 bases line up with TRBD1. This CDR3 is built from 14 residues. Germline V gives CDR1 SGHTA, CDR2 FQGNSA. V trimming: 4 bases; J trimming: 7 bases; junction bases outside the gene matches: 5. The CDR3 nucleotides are TGTGCCAGCAGCTCCGGGACAGGGCGGCAGCCCCAGCATTTT. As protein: CASSSGTGRQPQHF. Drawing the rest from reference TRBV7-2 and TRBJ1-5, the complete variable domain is GAGVSQSPSNKVTEKGKDVELRCDPISGHTALYWYRQSLGQGLEFLIYFQGNSAPDKSGLPSDRFSAERTGGSVSTLTIQRTQQEDSAVYLCASSSGTGRQPQHFGDGTRLSIL.

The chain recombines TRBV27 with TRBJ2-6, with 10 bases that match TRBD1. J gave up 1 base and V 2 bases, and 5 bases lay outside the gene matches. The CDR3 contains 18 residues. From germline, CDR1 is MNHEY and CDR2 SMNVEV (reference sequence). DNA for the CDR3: TGTGCCAGCAGTTTAAGGACAGGGGGGCGGTCTGGGGCCAACGTCCTGACTTTC. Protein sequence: CASSLRTGGRSGANVLTF.

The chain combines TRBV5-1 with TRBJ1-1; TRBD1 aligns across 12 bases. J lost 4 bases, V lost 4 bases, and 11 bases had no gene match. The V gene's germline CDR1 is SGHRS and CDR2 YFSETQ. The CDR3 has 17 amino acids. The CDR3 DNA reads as TGCGCCAGCAGCCTGGGACAGGGGGCGATGCAGGGCACTGAAGCTTTCTTT. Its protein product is CASSLGQGAMQGTEAFF.

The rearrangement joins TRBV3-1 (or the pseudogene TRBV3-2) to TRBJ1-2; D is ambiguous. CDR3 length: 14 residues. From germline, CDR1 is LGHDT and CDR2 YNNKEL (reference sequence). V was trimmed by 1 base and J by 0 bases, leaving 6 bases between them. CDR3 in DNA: TGTGCCAGCAGCCAAGGACTTTCTAACTATGGCTACACCTTC. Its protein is CASSQGLSNYGYTF.

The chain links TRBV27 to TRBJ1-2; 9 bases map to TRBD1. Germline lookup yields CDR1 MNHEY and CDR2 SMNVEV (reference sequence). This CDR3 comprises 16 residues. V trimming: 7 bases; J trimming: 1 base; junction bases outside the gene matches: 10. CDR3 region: CASKVDRGDFNYGYTF. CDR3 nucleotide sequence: TGTGCCAGCAAAGTGGACAGGGGAGATTTTAACTATGGCTACACCTTC.

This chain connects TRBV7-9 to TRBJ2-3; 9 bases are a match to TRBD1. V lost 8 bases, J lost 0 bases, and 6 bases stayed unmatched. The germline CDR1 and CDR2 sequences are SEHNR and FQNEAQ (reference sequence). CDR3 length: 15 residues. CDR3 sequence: CASGSGQGSTDTQYF. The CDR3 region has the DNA TGTGCCAGCGGCTCGGGACAGGGAAGCACAGATACGCAGTATTTT.

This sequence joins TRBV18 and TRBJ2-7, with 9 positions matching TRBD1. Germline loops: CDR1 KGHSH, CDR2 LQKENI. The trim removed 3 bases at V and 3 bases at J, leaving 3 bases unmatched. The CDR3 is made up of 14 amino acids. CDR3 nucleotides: TGTGCCAGCTCACCGGGACAGGGAGTCTACGAGCAGTACTTC. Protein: CASSPGQGVYEQYF.

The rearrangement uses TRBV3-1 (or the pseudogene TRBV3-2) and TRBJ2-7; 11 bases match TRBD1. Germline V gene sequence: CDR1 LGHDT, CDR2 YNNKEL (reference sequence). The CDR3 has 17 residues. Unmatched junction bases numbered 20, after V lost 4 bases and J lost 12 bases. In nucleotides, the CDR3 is TGTGCCAGCAGCCCCTGGATGACGGGACAGGGGGAGGGGGTGCGGTACTTC. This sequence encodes CASSPWMTGQGEGVRYF.

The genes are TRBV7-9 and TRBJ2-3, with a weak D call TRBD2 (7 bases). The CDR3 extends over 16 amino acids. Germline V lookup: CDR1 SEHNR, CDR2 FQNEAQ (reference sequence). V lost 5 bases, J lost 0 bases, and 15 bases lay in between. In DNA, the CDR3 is TGTGCCAGCAGCCCGGGGGCTAGCGGTAGCACAGATACGCAGTATTTT. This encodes CASSPGASGSTDTQYF. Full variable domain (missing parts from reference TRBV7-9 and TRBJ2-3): DTGVSQNPRHKITKRGQNVTFRCDPISEHNRLYWYRQTLGQGPEFLTYFQNEAQLEKSRLLSDRFSAERPKGSFSTLEIQRTEQGDSAMYLCASSPGASGSTDTQYFGPGTRLTVL.

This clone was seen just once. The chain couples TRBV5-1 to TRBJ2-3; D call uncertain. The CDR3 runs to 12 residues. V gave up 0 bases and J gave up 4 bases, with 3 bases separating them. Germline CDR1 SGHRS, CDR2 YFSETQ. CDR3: CASSLEPDTQYF. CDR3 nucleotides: TGCGCCAGCAGCTTGGAGCCAGATACGCAGTATTTT.

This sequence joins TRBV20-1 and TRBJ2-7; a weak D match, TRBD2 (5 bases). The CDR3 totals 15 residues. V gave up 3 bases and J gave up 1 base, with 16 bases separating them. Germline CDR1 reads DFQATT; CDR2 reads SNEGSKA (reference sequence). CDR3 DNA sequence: TGCAGTGCTAGTAAGCGAGGACTTGGTTCCTACGAGCAGTACTTC. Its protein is CSASKRGLGSYEQYF.

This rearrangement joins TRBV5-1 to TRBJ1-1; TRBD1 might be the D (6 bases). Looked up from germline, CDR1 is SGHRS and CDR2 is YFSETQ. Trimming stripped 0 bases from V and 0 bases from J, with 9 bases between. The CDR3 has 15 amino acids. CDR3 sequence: CASSLAQGLNTEAFF. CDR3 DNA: TGCGCCAGCAGCTTGGCCCAGGGGCTGAACACTGAAGCTTTCTTT.

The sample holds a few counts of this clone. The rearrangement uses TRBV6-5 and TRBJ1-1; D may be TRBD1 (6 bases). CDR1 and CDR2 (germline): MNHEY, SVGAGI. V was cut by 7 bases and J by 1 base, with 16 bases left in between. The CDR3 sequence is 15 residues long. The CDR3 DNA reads TGTGCCAGCATCAGAATGATGGGGGCGAACACTGAAGCTTTCTTT. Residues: CASIRMMGANTEAFF.

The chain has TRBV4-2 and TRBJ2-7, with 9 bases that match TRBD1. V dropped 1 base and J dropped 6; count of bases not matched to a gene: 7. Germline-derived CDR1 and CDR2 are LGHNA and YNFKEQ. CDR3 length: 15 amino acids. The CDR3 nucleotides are TGTGCCAGCAGCCAAGTTCCCGGGACAGGGACCGAGCAGTACTTC. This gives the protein CASSQVPGTGTEQYF.